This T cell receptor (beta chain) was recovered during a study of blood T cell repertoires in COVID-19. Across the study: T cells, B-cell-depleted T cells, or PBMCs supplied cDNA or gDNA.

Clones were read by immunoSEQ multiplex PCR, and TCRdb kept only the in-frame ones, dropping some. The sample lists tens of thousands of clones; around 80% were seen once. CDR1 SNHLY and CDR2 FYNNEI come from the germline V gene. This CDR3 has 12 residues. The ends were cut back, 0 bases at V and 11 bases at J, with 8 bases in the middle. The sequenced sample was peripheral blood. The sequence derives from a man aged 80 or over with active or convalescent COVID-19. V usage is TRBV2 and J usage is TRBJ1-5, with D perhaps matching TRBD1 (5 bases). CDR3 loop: CASSEARGAQHF. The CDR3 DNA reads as TGTGCCAGCAGTGAAGCCCGGGGGGCCCAGCATTTT. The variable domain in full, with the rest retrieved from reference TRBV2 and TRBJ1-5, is EPEVTQTPSHQVTQMGQEVILRCVPISNHLYFYWYRQILGQKVEFLVSFYNNEISEKSEIFDDQFSVERPDGSNFTLKIRSTKLEDSAMYFCASSEARGAQHFGDGTRLSIL.